What follows are 6 T cell receptor beta chains derived from one specimen sequenced in a study of control samples from healthy donors and cancer patients (TCRdb year 2020). The library was obtained by the immunoSEQ multiplex PCR assay. Imported from immuneACCESS, the table was reduced by TCRdb to in-frame sequences with V and J called. These copies leave out some clones; in studies compared against another copy, an unresolved V gene accounts for under half, and the cause of the remainder is not known. This sample has about 76,000 clones in its table, and 75% to 90% of those were observed once. Together, the top ten hold around a tenth of the sample. Sample: PBMCs. The receptors stem from a woman aged 45-59 years with colorectal cancer.

The chain has TRBV5-5 and TRBJ2-7; D gene uncertain. Germline assignment: CDR1 SGHKS and CDR2 YYEKEE (reference sequence). The CDR3 covers 13 residues. Trimming stripped 1 base from V and 4 bases from J, with 9 bases between. CDR3 amino acids: CASSLIWGYEQYV. In nucleotides, the CDR3 is TGTGCCAGCAGCTTGATTTGGGGATACGAGCAGTACGTC.

The chain has TRBV10-1 and TRBJ2-3; D is undetermined. Trimming took 4 bases from V and 4 from J, leaving 6 bases between them. CDR1 is WNHNN and CDR2 is SYGVQD in the germline V gene (reference sequence). The CDR3 has 12 residues. The CDR3 DNA follows: TGCGCCAGCAGTGCCGGAGCAGATACGCAGTATTTT. Encoded protein: CASSAGADTQYF.

A single count supports this clone. J is TRBJ1-2 and V is TRBV12-3 or TRBV12-4; the match to TRBD1 covers 7 bases. There are 13 residues in the CDR3. V lost 10 bases to trimming and J lost 4 bases; unmatched junction nucleotides: 9. The CDR3 protein is CATSTGYGYGYTF. CDR3 DNA: TGTGCCACCTCGACAGGGTACGGCTATGGCTACACCTTC.

The chain carries TRBV24-1 and TRBJ1-2, with TRBD1 matching 12 bases. V lost 3 bases and J lost 7; bases outside the gene matches: 8. The CDR3 consists of 16 residues. Germline lookup yields CDR1 KGHDR and CDR2 SFDVKD. CDR3 nucleotides: TGTGCCACCAGTGATCCCAGGGACAGGGGGCGAAGTGGCTACACCTTC. Translated: CATSDPRDRGRSGYTF.

The chain combines TRBV6-1 with TRBJ1-5; TRBD1 matches at 7 bases. The germline V gene encodes CDR1 MNHNS and CDR2 SASEGT. The CDR3 has 12 residues. The V segment lost 5 bases and the J segment 12 bases; nucleotides outside the gene matches: 7. The CDR3 DNA reads TGTGCCAGCAGTAATTCAGACAGGGACCAGCATTTT. Translated: CASSNSDRDQHF.

The chain is built from TRBV7-2 and TRBJ1-2; 7 bases align to TRBD1. With 7 bases clipped from V and 0 bases from J, the junction kept 5 bases outside the gene matches. CDR1 and CDR2 from the germline V gene are SGHTA and FQGNSA. CDR3 length: 14 residues. CDR3 in DNA: TGTGCCAGCATCGACAGGGCCACTAACTATGGCTACACCTTC. Protein sequence: CASIDRATNYGYTF.